The clone carrying this T cell receptor beta chain came up a few times. Its specificity is not known. This entry comes from a study of T cells in Graves' hyperthyroidism and ophthalmopathy. This CDR3 has 15 residues. Trimming removed 6 bases from V and 0 bases from J, with 9 bases in between. Germline-derived CDR1 and CDR2 are MNHEY and SMNVEV (reference sequence). Broader study findings: Most thyroid clonotypes that were expanded above 0.001 also turned up in blood. Ophthalmopathy was model-predicted a median 6.5 months pre-onset.

Template material for amplifying TCR beta CDR3 regions consisted of RNA transcripts. TCR CDR3 underwent first-round RT-PCR with the HTBI primer set. From the multiplex PCR reads, TCRdb called clonotypes with MiXCR, one entry per CDR3 protein. The data show 380,000 or so distinct CDR3 sequences, about 19% seen once. The sample consisted of blood. The chain employs TRBV27 and TRBJ2-6; possibly TRBD1 for D (5 bases). This clonotype was sampled from a woman aged 18-30 years with Graves' hyperthyroidism. CDR3 in DNA: TGTGCCAGCAGACAGGAGCTCTCTGGGGCCAACGTCCTGACTTTC. Its translation: CASRQELSGANVLTF.